The 10 T cell receptor beta chains below were found in one sample sequenced in a study of blood T cell repertoires in COVID-19 (dated by TCRdb to 2020 to 2022). Receptors were amplified or captured by the immunoSEQ multiplex PCR assay. The table was pulled from immuneACCESS by TCRdb, which kept in-frame rearrangements only. Such tables lose some clones; where checked, under half of the loss comes from unresolved V genes, and the rest has no known cause. The sample contains some 150,000 clones, more than 75% of them found a single time. The ten top clones hold roughly 3.9% of the sample. The material sequenced was peripheral blood. Receptors originate from a woman aged 80 or over with acute or convalescent COVID-19.

V is TRBV5-4 and J is TRBJ2-7; TRBD2 agrees at 11 bases. Germline assignment: CDR1 SGHNT and CDR2 YYREEE (reference sequence). With 2 bases clipped from V and 7 bases from J, the junction kept 5 bases outside the gene matches. This CDR3 contains 14 residues. CDR3 sequence: CASSLAPSGREQYF. Written as DNA, the CDR3 is TGTGCCAGCAGCTTAGCTCCTAGCGGGAGGGAGCAGTACTTC.

This rearrangement joins TRBV3-1 (or the pseudogene TRBV3-2) to TRBJ2-1; 12 bases match TRBD2. Germline V gene sequence: CDR1 LGHDT, CDR2 YNNKEL (reference sequence). CDR3 length equals 17 residues. J was trimmed by 9 bases and V by 0 bases; bases with no gene match: 9. In DNA, the CDR3 is TGTGCCAGCAGCCAAGATTCCCTAGCGGGAGGGCCCGGTGAGCAGTTCTTC. This gives the protein CASSQDSLAGGPGEQFF.

The rearrangement uses TRBV2 and TRBJ1-1, with 9 positions matching TRBD1. Germline V gene data show CDR1 as SNHLY and CDR2 as FYNNEI. V gave up 6 bases and J gave up 5 bases; unmatched junction bases: 10. The CDR3 runs to 15 residues. The CDR3 is CASSRKGQGLTEAFF. CDR3 sequence (DNA): TGTGCCAGCAGCAGAAAGGGACAGGGTTTGACTGAAGCTTTCTTT.

The chain has TRBV5-1 and TRBJ1-1; TRBD1 matches at 8 bases. J was trimmed by 11 bases and V by 4 bases; bases with no gene match: 10. The germline gives CDR1 SGHRS, CDR2 YFSETQ. This CDR3 region has 13 residues. CDR3 coding DNA: TGCGCCAGCAGCACCTCCATGTCAGGGGGCGCTTTCTTT. Residues: CASSTSMSGGAFF.

On this clone: Other DNA sequences in the sample encode the same CDR3. The chain has TRBV5-1 and TRBJ1-2; D is perhaps TRBD1 (6 bases). The CDR3 is 12 residues long. Trimming took 0 bases from V and 8 from J, leaving 8 bases between them. Germline V CDR1 and CDR2: SGHRS, YFSETQ. CDR3 sequence: CASSLDRDGYTF. In DNA, the CDR3 is TGCGCCAGCAGCTTGGACAGGGACGGCTACACCTTC.

The chain carries TRBV5-6 and TRBJ2-7; TRBD1 matches 7 bases. V was pared by 4 bases and J by 3 bases, with 4 bases of the junction left unmatched. The V gene's germline CDR1 is SGHDT and CDR2 YYEEEE. This CDR3 is built from 13 residues. CDR3 region: CASSVTGIYEQYF. The CDR3 nucleotides are TGTGCCAGCAGCGTGACAGGGATCTACGAGCAGTACTTC.

The CDR3 DNA follows: TGTGCCAGCAGGCGGTCGGGGAGACAAACTGAAGCTTTCTTT. Protein: CASRRSGRQTEAFF. The rearrangement links TRBV25-1 to TRBJ1-1; the D is unclear. The V gene lost 6 bases and the J gene lost 5 bases, with 16 bases spanning the gap. This CDR3 contains 14 residues. From germline, CDR1 is MGHDK and CDR2 SYGVNS.

The chain recombines TRBV5-6 with TRBJ1-4; 7 bases are shared with TRBD1. The CDR3 spans 15 residues. The V segment lost 4 bases and the J segment 4 bases; nucleotides outside the gene matches: 7. CDR1 is SGHDT and CDR2 is YYEEEE in the germline V gene. The CDR3 loop is CASSPKGALNEKLFF. The CDR3 bases are TGTGCCAGCAGCCCAAAGGGGGCTCTTAATGAAAAACTGTTTTTT.

The chain uses TRBV5-1 and TRBJ1-1; D uncertain. Looked up from germline, CDR1 is SGHRS and CDR2 is YFSETQ. The V end was cut by 0 bases, the J end by 5 bases, with 14 bases between. This CDR3 is 15 amino acids long. In DNA, the CDR3 is TGCGCCAGCAGCTTGGGACCCAGTGGGGAGACTGAAGCTTTCTTT. Translating it yields CASSLGPSGETEAFF.

The V call is TRBV18, the J call TRBJ1-5; 9 nucleotides line up with TRBD1. The CDR3 totals 18 residues. Unmatched junction bases numbered 13, after V lost 3 bases and J lost 4 bases. CDR1 KGHSH and CDR2 LQKENI come from the germline V gene. The CDR3 protein is CASSPFTGGANSNQPQHF. The CDR3 nucleotides read TGTGCCAGCTCACCTTTTACAGGGGGCGCGAACTCTAATCAGCCCCAGCATTTT.